This TCR beta chain was observed in a study of T cell changes during pregnancy in multiple sclerosis. Data came from immunoSEQ multiplex PCR; TCRdb stores just in-frame clones and leaves some out. The sample yields about 83,000 clones, more than 90% seen once. Germline V gene data show CDR1 as MNHNS and CDR2 as SASEGT. After removal of 4 bases from V and 3 bases from J, the junction contained 12 bases not matched to a gene. The CDR3 length is 16 residues. This specimen consisted of peripheral blood, obtained in the second trimester of pregnancy. V gene TRBV6-1 combines with J gene TRBJ2-7, with 7 bases identical to TRBD2. The clonotype comes from a female donor with multiple sclerosis, enrolled in a pregnancy study. The CDR3 DNA reads as TGTGCCAGCAGTGCATCCCGAACAGTAGCGGGCTACGAGCAGTACTTC. The encoded protein is CASSASRTVAGYEQYF.